This TCR beta chain derives from a study of T cell repertoires in aging, cancer and after chemotherapy. About the research overall: Donors were grouped into six age bands spanning 30 or younger through 70 or older.

General study findings and limits: Compared with age-matched healthy donors, untreated hematological or solid cancer patients showed higher blood TCR clonality. In cancer patients, declining TCR diversity with age involved lost richness and lost evenness. Rebound thymic output was suggested by rising median generation probability during chemotherapy in each cancer cohort.

The CDR3 totals 11 residues. The V gene lost 10 bases and the J gene lost 9 bases, with 13 bases spanning the gap. CDR1 and CDR2 from the germline V gene are LNHDA and SQIVND (reference sequence). TRB rearrangements spanning V, D and J were amplified using mixed TRB-A/B primers. Using its own MiXCR run on the multiplex PCR reads, TCRdb lists one record per CDR3 protein. The data contain fewer than 2,000 distinct CDR3 sequences, around 31% of them singletons. TCR beta rearrangements were amplified from peripheral blood genomic DNA. About this clonotype itself: The antigen is undetermined.

The sequence came from a human donor with a blood cancer. The donor label of this sample is uncertain. V gene TRBV19 combines with J gene TRBJ1-5; D gene unclear. Sequencing used blood. The CDR3, as DNA: TGTGCCACTACCGGTGTTGGGCCCCAGCATTTT. Translating gives CATTGVGPQHF.